Sequencing of this TCR beta chain was carried out in a study of OX40 agonist ivuxolimab in advanced cancers. Study overall: While on treatment, patients had intravenous ivuxolimab at 0.01 to 10 mg/kg every 2 weeks. Findings and limits, study-wide: Expanded clones were, on average, more numerous in CD8+ T cells than in CD4+. Part of the nonresponder group also had normalized T-cell clonal expansion that was low.

V was pared by 0 bases and J by 3 bases, with 9 bases between. This CDR3 region has 14 residues. Looked up from germline, CDR1 is KGHSH and CDR2 is LQKENI. Here immunoSEQ multiplex PCR was the method, and the copy in TCRdb shows in-frame clones only, minus some. The profile shows approximately 67,000 clones, about 85% of them singletons. Regarding this clone: Its antigen is still unknown.

This sequence was found in an adult with an advanced solid tumor such as melanoma, head and neck, liver or kidney cancer. Here the sequenced sample was CD4+ or CD8+ T cells sorted from blood, taken in a trial of the OX40 agonist ivuxolimab. V usage is TRBV18 and J usage is TRBJ2-7, with D uncertain. The CDR3, as DNA: TGTGCCAGCTCACCACCGGCAGGCCTCTACGAGCAGTACTTC. It is translated as CASSPPAGLYEQYF.